The 4 T cell receptor beta chains below all came from one sample that was sequenced in a study of CD8+ T cells in alopecia areata. Following RNA extraction, reverse transcription yielded cDNA that acted as the sequencing template. Clones were read by immunoSEQ multiplex PCR, and TCRdb kept only the in-frame ones, dropping some. The data hold over 95,000 clones, with 50% to 65% observed a single time. The treatment was: oral pan-JAK inhibitor, 5-10 mg twice daily. Sample: CD4+ T cells sorted from blood, taken at week 24, from a patient treated with tofacitinib. The receptors were gathered from a human donor with alopecia areata.

The sample holds one count of this clone. The J gene is TRBJ2-5, the V gene TRBV6-5, with D maybe TRBD2 (6 bases). The V end lost 5 bases, the J end lost 5 bases, and 18 bases lay between the germline ends. CDR3 length: 15 amino acids. Germline CDR1 reads MNHEY; CDR2 reads SVGAGI. For the CDR3, the DNA is TGTGCCAGCAGTCTACGAGTGGGGGGTCGGGAGACCCAGTACTTC. The encoded protein is CASSLRVGGRETQYF.

The chain employs TRBV30 and TRBJ1-3; no firm D call. Per the germline V gene, CDR1 is GTSNPN and CDR2 is SVGIG (reference sequence). Trimming left V 0 bases short and J 0 bases short, with 9 bases between. This CDR3 spans 15 amino acids. The CDR3, as DNA: TGTGCCTGGAGTGTACAGTACGGCTCTGGAAACACCATATATTTT. Translating it yields CAWSVQYGSGNTIYF.

The chain joins TRBV29-1 to TRBJ1-2; D possibly corresponds to TRBD1 (6 bases). Germline assignment: CDR1 SQVTM and CDR2 ANQGSEA. CDR3 length: 14 amino acids. V gave up 1 base and J gave up 7 bases, with 16 bases separating them. CDR3: CSVEVTTGFTGYTF. The CDR3 DNA sequence: TGCAGCGTTGAAGTAACGACAGGCTTTACTGGCTACACCTTC.

This rearrangement joins TRBV30 to TRBJ2-7, with D unresolved. The length of the CDR3 is 14 residues. V shed 0 bases and J shed 5 bases, with 14 bases lying between them. Germline V gives CDR1 GTSNPN, CDR2 SVGIG (reference sequence). The CDR3 DNA sequence: TGTGCCTGGAGTGTTGGGTCCCGGTACCACGAGCAGTACTTC. Its translation: CAWSVGSRYHEQYF.